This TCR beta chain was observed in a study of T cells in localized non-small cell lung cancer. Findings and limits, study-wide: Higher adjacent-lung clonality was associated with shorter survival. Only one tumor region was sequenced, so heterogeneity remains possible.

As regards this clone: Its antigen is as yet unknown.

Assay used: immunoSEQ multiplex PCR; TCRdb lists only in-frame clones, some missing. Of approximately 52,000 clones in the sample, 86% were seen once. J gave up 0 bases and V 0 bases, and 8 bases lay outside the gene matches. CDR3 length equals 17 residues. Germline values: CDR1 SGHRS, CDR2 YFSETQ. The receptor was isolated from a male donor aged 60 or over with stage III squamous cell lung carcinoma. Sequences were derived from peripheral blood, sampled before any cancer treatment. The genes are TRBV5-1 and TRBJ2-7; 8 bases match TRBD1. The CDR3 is CASSLAGTGHVSYEQYF. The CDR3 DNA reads TGCGCCAGCAGCTTGGCGGGGACAGGCCACGTCTCCTACGAGCAGTACTTC.